This entry is about one T cell receptor beta chain. These data come from a study of Tregs in tolerant kidney transplant recipients. The V and J ends lost 5 bases and 3 bases, in that order; junction bases with no gene match: 6. Germline V CDR1 and CDR2: SGHNT, YYREEE (reference sequence). This CDR3 comprises 14 residues. Measured with immunoSEQ multiplex PCR; TCRdb has only the in-frame clones, and not every one. Of about 73,000 clones listed, 98% are singletons. The V call is TRBV5-4, the J call TRBJ2-3; TRBD2 matches at 7 bases. The receptor was isolated from a human donor who received a combined kidney and bone marrow transplant. Sequenced here: CD4+ T cells from blood, sampled before the transplant. The CDR3 nucleotides are TGTGCCAGCAGGACCACTAGCGCAACAGATACGCAGTATTTT. Its translation is CASRTTSATDTQYF.